The 29 T cell receptor beta chains listed next were all sequenced from one sample in a study of blood T cell repertoires in COVID-19. The method was immunoSEQ multiplex PCR; TCRdb's version includes in-frame clones alone and lacks a portion of them. The sample yields fewer than 250,000 clones, 83% seen once. Sequenced material: PBMCs or T cells enriched from blood (not recorded which). These receptors were collected from a woman in her forties or fifties who had been exposed to COVID-19.

The V and J genes are TRBV6-2 or TRBV6-3 and TRBJ2-2; D is perhaps TRBD1 (5 bases). Between the trimmed V and J ends, which lost 4 bases and 6 bases, there was a span of 15 bases. The germline CDR1 and CDR2 sequences are MNHEY and SVGEGT. The CDR3 sequence is 15 residues long. The CDR3 spells CASSSVGARAGELFF. CDR3 sequence (DNA): TGTGCCAGCAGTTCGGTAGGGGCCCGGGCCGGGGAGCTGTTTTTT.

The chain uses TRBV7-8 and TRBJ2-2; 10 nucleotides match TRBD1. Germline V CDR1 and CDR2: SGHVS, FQNEAQ. J gave up 4 bases and V 4 bases, and 3 bases lay outside the gene matches. The CDR3 is made up of 15 amino acids. The CDR3 region is CASSSGQGGTGELFF. CDR3 nucleotides: TGTGCCAGCAGCTCCGGACAGGGGGGCACCGGGGAGCTGTTTTTT.

In the case of this clone: Other DNA sequences within the sample encode an identical CDR3. This rearrangement joins TRBV9 to TRBJ1-1; no clear D gene. V lost 0 bases and J 1 base, leaving 7 bases between the germline ends. The CDR3 has 14 residues. CDR1 and CDR2 (germline): SGDLS, YYNGEE. CDR3 sequence reads: CASSVGAENTEAFF. The CDR3 coding sequence is TGTGCCAGCAGCGTAGGGGCCGAGAACACTGAAGCTTTCTTT.

Only one count was recorded for this clone. The chain joins TRBV10-3 to TRBJ1-1, with D tentatively TRBD1 (6 bases). V was pared by 6 bases and J by 1 base, with 9 bases between. The CDR3 sequence is 13 residues long. Per the germline V gene, CDR1 is ENHRY and CDR2 is SYGVKD. CDR3: CAIRGQRNTEAFF. DNA of the CDR3: TGTGCCATCAGAGGACAGAGGAACACTGAAGCTTTCTTT.

This sequence joins TRBV7-8 and TRBJ1-6; 7 nucleotides align to TRBD1. This CDR3 contains 16 residues. V was pared by 5 bases and J by 6 bases, with 10 bases of the junction left unmatched. The germline V gene has CDR1 SGHVS and CDR2 FQNEAQ. The DNA of the CDR3 is TGTGCCAGCAGCCAACCGACAGGGACTTCTAATTCACCCCTCCACTTT. It translates to CASSQPTGTSNSPLHF.

The genes are TRBV6-2 or TRBV6-3 and TRBJ2-1; 7 nucleotides agree with TRBD1. CDR1 and CDR2 (germline): MNHEY, SVGEGT. The V gene end was trimmed by 5 bases and the J gene end by 2 bases; junction bases not matched to a gene: 6. This CDR3 region has 15 residues. The CDR3 reads CASSPFRGTYNEQFF. The CDR3 DNA sequence: TGTGCCAGCAGTCCCTTCAGGGGGACCTACAATGAGCAGTTCTTC.

Points on this clone: The junction and the germline gene differ at one end; a read error may be behind it. CDR3 bases: TGTGCCTGGAGGGGCAGCTTTAACGATGGCTACACCTTC. Residues: CAWRGSFNDGYTF. The chain recombines TRBV30 with TRBJ1-2; no firm D call. This CDR3 contains 13 residues. Germline assignment: CDR1 GTSNPN and CDR2 SVGIG (reference sequence).

This clone was counted between two and nine times. This rearrangement joins TRBV3-1 (or the pseudogene TRBV3-2) to TRBJ1-1; TRBD1 might be the D (6 bases). From germline, CDR1 is LGHDT and CDR2 YNNKEL (reference sequence). The CDR3 is made up of 14 amino acids. Trimming took off 1 base at V and 1 base at J, with 7 bases between the two ends. CDR3 DNA: TGTGCCAGCAGCCAAGGGACAGCGAACACTGAAGCTTTCTTT. It encodes CASSQGTANTEAFF.

V gene TRBV30 combines with J gene TRBJ1-5; D gene uncertain. Trimming took 0 bases from V and 5 from J, leaving 11 bases between them. The CDR3 contains 14 residues. Germline V gene lookup returns CDR1 GTSNPN and CDR2 SVGIG (reference sequence). The CDR3 coding sequence is TGTGCCTGGAGTGTGCGAAGAGTTGATCAGCCCCAGCATTTT. Translated: CAWSVRRVDQPQHF.

V usage is TRBV21-1 and J usage is TRBJ2-1; the D segment call TRBD1 is taken from the table without a DNA check. TRBV21-1 is described as a pseudogene. This CDR3 has 14 residues. CDR3 amino acids: CATRRDRGYNEQFF. CDR3 DNA sequence: TGTGCCACCCGGAGGGACAGGGGTTACAATGAGCAGTTCTTC.

The chain employs TRBV12-3 or TRBV12-4 and TRBJ2-7; D call uncertain. V was cut by 6 bases and J by 4 bases, with 13 bases left in between. The CDR3 covers 13 residues. The CDR3 protein is CASSHRRLYEQYF. The DNA for the CDR3 is TGTGCCAGCAGCCACAGAAGGCTTTACGAGCAGTACTTC.

The rearrangement uses TRBV27 and TRBJ1-2, with no clear D. The V and J ends lost 5 bases and 6 bases respectively, with 16 bases between them. Germline assignment: CDR1 MNHEY and CDR2 SMNVEV (reference sequence). The CDR3 loop spans 14 amino acids. The CDR3 sequence: CASSPQPIRDGYTF. CDR3 coding DNA: TGTGCCAGCAGTCCTCAACCAATTCGCGATGGCTACACCTTC.

Notes on this clone: At the DNA level, this CDR3 is encoded by other sequences in the same sample as well. V usage is TRBV5-1 and J usage is TRBJ1-1, with D perhaps TRBD1 (5 bases). The CDR3 runs to 13 residues. Germline V gene sequence: CDR1 SGHRS, CDR2 YFSETQ. V lost 7 bases to trimming and J lost 4 bases, with 14 bases between them. CDR3 nucleotide sequence: TGCGCCAGCTCACTCCAGGGCGGCACTGAAGCTTTCTTT. This sequence encodes CASSLQGGTEAFF.

The gene calls are TRBV10-3 and TRBJ1-5, with a weak D call TRBD1 (6 bases). The CDR3 spans 15 residues. CDR1 ENHRY and CDR2 SYGVKD come from the germline V gene. V was cut by 6 bases and J by 0 bases, with 12 bases left in between. DNA of the CDR3: TGTGCCATCAGGCAGGGGTGGGATAGCAATCAGCCCCAGCATTTT. The encoded protein is CAIRQGWDSNQPQHF.

V is TRBV6-1 and J is TRBJ2-1, with D perhaps TRBD1 (6 bases). The germline V gene encodes CDR1 MNHNS and CDR2 SASEGT. The ends were cut back, 3 bases at V and 2 bases at J, with 8 bases in the middle. The CDR3 runs to 14 residues. The CDR3 DNA reads as TGTGCCAGCAGTGAGAACAGGGCCTACAATGAGCAGTTCTTC. Its protein product is CASSENRAYNEQFF.

Only one count was recorded for this clone. The chain recombines TRBV19 with TRBJ2-5; 9 nucleotides match TRBD1. CDR3 length: 16 amino acids. The J segment lost 4 bases and the V segment lost 3 bases, leaving 9 bases of the junction unmatched. Germline V gene lookup returns CDR1 LNHDA and CDR2 SQIVND (reference sequence). CDR3 nucleotides: TGTGCCAGTAGTATCCAATTGGGACAGGGAGGAGAGACCCAGTACTTC. Encoded protein: CASSIQLGQGGETQYF.

This clone was recorded once. The chain couples TRBV25-1 to TRBJ1-4; 9 positions agree with TRBD1. This CDR3 has 14 amino acids. The junction had 4 bases not matched to a gene; V was cut back by 5 bases and J by 6 bases. Germline CDR1 and CDR2: MGHDK and SYGVNS. CDR3 bases: TGTGCCAGCAGTCTAACAGGGGGCTATGAAAAACTGTTTTTT. As protein: CASSLTGGYEKLFF.

This sequence joins TRBV30 and TRBJ2-5; 8 bases fit TRBD2. This CDR3 has 15 residues. After removal of 0 bases from V and 5 bases from J, the junction contained 8 bases not matched to a gene. The germline CDR1 and CDR2 sequences are GTSNPN and SVGIG (reference sequence). The chain's CDR3 is CAWSVISGAGETQYF. CDR3 nucleotide sequence: TGTGCCTGGAGTGTAATTAGCGGGGCCGGGGAGACCCAGTACTTC. The whole variable domain, filled in from reference TRBV30 and TRBJ2-5, reads SQTIHQWPATLVQPVGSPLSLECTVEGTSNPNLYWYRQAAGRGLQLLFYSVGIGQISSEVPQNLSASRPQDRQFILSSKKLLLSDSGFYLCAWSVISGAGETQYFGPGTRLLVL.

The chain links TRBV5-4 to TRBJ1-1; D unresolved. Germline V gene data show CDR1 as SGHNT and CDR2 as YYREEE (reference sequence). Trimming shortened V by 0 bases and J by 3 bases, and 9 bases separated the two germline ends. The length of the CDR3 is 14 residues. CDR3 coding DNA: TGTGCCAGCAGCTTGGAACGGGTCGACACTGAAGCTTTCTTT. The encoded protein is CASSLERVDTEAFF.

This chain uses TRBV29-1 with TRBJ2-7; 8 positions match TRBD2. The junction had 4 bases not matched to a gene; V was cut back by 6 bases and J by 3 bases. Germline-derived CDR1 and CDR2 are SQVTM and ANQGSEA. The CDR3 is made up of 12 amino acids. The chain's CDR3 is CSVRGAGYEQYF. Here the CDR3 DNA reads TGCAGCGTGCGGGGGGCTGGCTACGAGCAGTACTTC.

This clone was detected a few times. The chain recombines TRBV25-1 with TRBJ1-1; tentative D call: TRBD1 (5 bases). Germline lookup yields CDR1 MGHDK and CDR2 SYGVNS. The CDR3 extends over 13 amino acids. Trimming removed 6 bases at V and 4 bases at J, with 12 bases between. This CDR3 reads CASRRDGVTEAFF. The CDR3 nucleotides read TGTGCCAGCAGGCGGGACGGGGTCACTGAAGCTTTCTTT.

V and J are TRBV7-8 and TRBJ1-1; D perhaps matches TRBD1 (6 bases). Germline CDR1 SGHVS, CDR2 FQNEAQ. CDR3 size: 16 residues. The V gene lost 1 base and the J gene lost 1 base, with 13 bases spanning the gap. As DNA, the CDR3 is TGTGCCAGCAGCTTAGGGGGGGGCACAGGGAACACTGAAGCTTTCTTT. As protein: CASSLGGGTGNTEAFF.

The genes are TRBV5-4 and TRBJ1-1; possibly TRBD1 for D (6 bases). This CDR3 has 15 residues. Germline CDR1 reads SGHNT; CDR2 reads YYREEE (reference sequence). V gave up 1 base and J gave up 0 bases, with 10 bases separating them. The CDR3 region is CASSLNRAMNTEAFF. The CDR3 nucleotides read TGTGCCAGCAGCTTGAACAGGGCAATGAACACTGAAGCTTTCTTT.

This clone was detected a few times. The V gene is TRBV4-2, the J gene TRBJ1-6, with a tentative D call TRBD1 (5 bases). The V end was cut by 0 bases, the J end by 8 bases, with 23 bases between. Germline loops: CDR1 LGHNA, CDR2 YNFKEQ. The length of the CDR3 is 19 residues. The CDR3 DNA is TGTGCCAGCAGCCAAGATAATTTTAGAACCGCGGGGGTTCATTCACCCCTCCACTTT. As protein: CASSQDNFRTAGVHSPLHF.

This clone has at least ten counts. The chain is built from TRBV28 and TRBJ2-7; D perhaps matches TRBD2 (5 bases). This CDR3 is built from 14 residues. Germline V lookup: CDR1 MDHEN, CDR2 SYDVKM. Deletions cut 5 bases from V and 2 bases from J, with 13 bases between. The CDR3 nucleotides read TGTGCCAGCAGTCCCCCCCGGAGGCCCTACGAGCAGTACTTC. It yields the protein CASSPPRRPYEQYF.

A few counts support this clone. In the same sample, other DNA sequences code for this CDR3. This sequence joins TRBV28 and TRBJ1-5; unclear D gene. Germline-derived CDR1 and CDR2 are MDHEN and SYDVKM. CDR3 length equals 12 residues. Trimming took 2 bases from V and 5 from J, leaving 4 bases between them. CDR3 in DNA: TGTGCCAGCAGTTTAGAGGATCAGCCCCAGCATTTT. Its protein product is CASSLEDQPQHF.

The chain has TRBV4-3 and TRBJ2-7; possibly TRBD1 for D (6 bases). The CDR3 runs to 15 residues. Trimming cost V 1 base and J 0 bases, with 10 bases left between them. Germline CDR1 LGHNA, CDR2 YSLEER. In DNA, the CDR3 is TGCGCCAGCAGCCAAGGACAGGCCAACTCCTACGAGCAGTACTTC. Its protein product is CASSQGQANSYEQYF.

This chain links TRBV19 with TRBJ1-5; 9 nucleotides agree with TRBD1. This CDR3 has 15 residues. The V segment lost 7 bases and the J segment 5 bases; nucleotides outside the gene matches: 9. Looked up from germline, CDR1 is LNHDA and CDR2 is SQIVND (reference sequence). This CDR3 reads CASMERDRAYQPQHF. For the CDR3, the DNA is TGTGCCAGTATGGAGAGGGACAGGGCGTATCAGCCCCAGCATTTT.

The V and J genes are TRBV10-2 and TRBJ1-6; tentatively, D is TRBD1 (6 bases). Germline V lookup: CDR1 WSHSY, CDR2 SAAADI. The CDR3 spans 14 residues. Trimming took 6 bases from V and 7 from J, leaving 13 bases between them. The CDR3 region is CASREGHFNSPLHF. Here the CDR3 DNA reads TGCGCCAGCAGGGAGGGACATTTCAATTCACCCCTCCACTTT.